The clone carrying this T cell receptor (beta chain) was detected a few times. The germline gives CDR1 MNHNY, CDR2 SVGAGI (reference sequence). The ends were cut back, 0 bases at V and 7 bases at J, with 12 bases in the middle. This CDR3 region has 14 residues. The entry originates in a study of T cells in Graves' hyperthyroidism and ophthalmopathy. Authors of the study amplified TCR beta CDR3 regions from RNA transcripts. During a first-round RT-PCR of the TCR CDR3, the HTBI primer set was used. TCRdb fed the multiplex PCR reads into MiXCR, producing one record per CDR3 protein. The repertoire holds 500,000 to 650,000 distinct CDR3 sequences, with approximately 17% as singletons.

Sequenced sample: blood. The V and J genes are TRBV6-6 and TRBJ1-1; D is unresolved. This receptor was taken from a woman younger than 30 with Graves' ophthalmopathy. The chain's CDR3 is CASSYSSGDDEAFF. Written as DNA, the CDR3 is TGTGCCAGCAGTTACTCGTCCGGGGATGATGAAGCTTTCTTT.